This T cell receptor beta chain stems from a study of blood T cell repertoires in COVID-19. In the study overall: Whether acute or convalescent, the COVID-19 samples came from the United States, Italy and Spain. PBMCs, B-cell-depleted T cells, or T cells were the source of the cDNA or gDNA that made up the material.

Participant ages covered about 18 to 100 years across around 22 US areas. Study processing details: Amplified reference gene primers provided the basis for estimating nucleated cell counts. Here immunoSEQ multiplex PCR was the method, and the copy in TCRdb shows in-frame clones only, minus some. The D gene and trimming were derived from the DNA, and the V and J assignments and clone size from that table. The table records about 270,000 clones, 80% to 95% of them present only once. The CDR3 runs 13 residues. Germline CDR1 is MNHEY and CDR2 is SVGAGI. The V gene lost 2 bases and the J gene lost 3 bases, with 7 bases spanning the gap.

This clonotype originated in a man between 35 and 55 years old who had been exposed to COVID-19. The rearrangement joins TRBV6-5 to TRBJ1-1, with D uncertain. Sequencing used PBMCs or T cells enriched from blood (not recorded which). The CDR3 here is CASSYGVDTEAFF. The CDR3 DNA sequence: TGTGCCAGCAGTTACGGAGTGGACACTGAAGCTTTCTTT.